Listed here are 23 T cell receptor beta chains from one sample, sequenced in a study of shared clonotypes between healthy human individuals. The data were produced by immunoSEQ multiplex PCR, yet TCRdb's version contains in-frame clones alone and is incomplete. In the table there are 2,500,000 or so clones, more than 85% of which are singletons. The sequenced material came from naive CD4+ T cells from PBMCs. Subset specified: CD45RA+ positively selected. The receptors were gathered from a man aged 18 to 35 in good health. Some clones in this sample may be carry-over from other donors' samples.

Concerning this clone: Other DNA sequences of this sample code for an identical CDR3. The rearrangement links TRBV28 to TRBJ2-7; a possible D gene is TRBD1 (5 bases). The CDR3 runs 12 residues. V was shortened by 8 bases and J by 2 bases, with 10 bases between the two germline ends. Germline V lookup: CDR1 MDHEN, CDR2 SYDVKM. The CDR3 DNA reads as TGTGCCAGCCGAAGGGGCGCCTACGAGCAGTACTTC. It codes for CASRRGAYEQYF.

Notes on this clone: A junction boundary mismatches the germline segment, possibly from a read error. CDR3 DNA sequence: TGTGCCAGCAAGGGACCCATAGTCCACACTGAAGCTTCCTTT. Protein: CASKGPIVHTEASF. The rearrangement joins TRBV28 to TRBJ1-1, with D possibly matching TRBD1 (5 bases). The CDR3 has 14 residues. Per the germline V gene, CDR1 is MDHEN and CDR2 is SYDVKM. Full variable domain (rest looked up from reference TRBV28 and TRBJ1-1): DVKVTQSSRYLVKRTGEKVFLECVQDMDHENMFWYRQDPGLGLRLIYFSYDVKMKEKGDIPEGYSVSREKKERFSLILESASTNQTSMYLCASKGPIVHTEASFGQGTRLTVV.

The chain couples TRBV4-2 to TRBJ1-1, with 9 bases matching TRBD1. Germline V gives CDR1 LGHNA, CDR2 YNFKEQ. There are 14 residues in the CDR3. After removal of 7 bases from V and 6 bases from J, the junction contained 9 bases not matched to a gene. The CDR3 nucleotides read TGTGCCAGCAAATGGGGACAGGGTATTTCTGAAGCTTTCTTT. Translated, it gives CASKWGQGISEAFF.

V usage is TRBV5-1 and J usage is TRBJ2-7; no reliable D call. Trimming shortened V by 4 bases and J by 0 bases, and 14 bases separated the two germline ends. The CDR3 extends over 15 amino acids. Germline CDR1 reads SGHRS; CDR2 reads YFSETQ. The CDR3 spells CASSAMGPSSYEQYF. CDR3 nucleotide sequence: TGCGCCAGCAGCGCAATGGGCCCTAGCTCCTACGAGCAGTACTTC.

This chain connects TRBV6-5 to TRBJ1-1; D is ambiguous. This CDR3 has 14 amino acids. V lost 2 bases, J lost 1 base, and 8 bases lay in between. Per the germline V gene, CDR1 is MNHEY and CDR2 is SVGAGI. The DNA for the CDR3 is TGTGCCAGCAGTTACGACGCGGGGAACACTGAAGCTTTCTTT. This gives the protein CASSYDAGNTEAFF.

The rearrangement joins TRBV30 to TRBJ1-5, with 8 bases aligning to TRBD1. The CDR3 totals 21 residues. CDR1 and CDR2 from the germline V gene are GTSNPN and SVGIG (reference sequence). The trim removed 0 bases at V and 5 bases at J, leaving 24 bases unmatched. The CDR3 region has the DNA TGTGCCTGGAGTGTACCATATGGGTACGACAGGGGATCCCCCAACGATCAGCCCCAGCATTTT. Amino acid sequence: CAWSVPYGYDRGSPNDQPQHF. Drawing the rest from reference TRBV30 and TRBJ1-5, the complete variable domain is SQTIHQWPATLVQPVGSPLSLECTVEGTSNPNLYWYRQAAGRGLQLLFYSVGIGQISSEVPQNLSASRPQDRQFILSSKKLLLSDSGFYLCAWSVPYGYDRGSPNDQPQHFGDGTRLSIL.

This rearrangement joins TRBV28 to TRBJ2-7, with 7 positions matching TRBD1. Germline CDR1 and CDR2: MDHEN and SYDVKM. V lost 5 bases and J lost 8; bases outside the gene matches: 15. The CDR3 covers 15 residues. CDR3 sequence: CASSEQGPRVIKQYF. In DNA form, the CDR3 reads TGTGCCAGCAGTGAACAGGGGCCCAGGGTAATCAAGCAGTACTTC. The full variable domain, in which reference TRBV28 and TRBJ2-7 provide the parts outside the CDR3, is DVKVTQSSRYLVKRTGEKVFLECVQDMDHENMFWYRQDPGLGLRLIYFSYDVKMKEKGDIPEGYSVSREKKERFSLILESASTNQTSMYLCASSEQGPRVIKQYFGPGTRLTVT.

V gene TRBV7-2 combines with J gene TRBJ1-3; 7 bases align to TRBD1. The germline V gene has CDR1 SGHTA and CDR2 FQGNSA. CDR3 length: 17 residues. V was clipped by 5 bases and J by 1 base; unmatched bases: 11. The CDR3, as DNA: TGTGCCAGCAGCACCTCGACAGGGACGAAGTCTGGAAACACCATATATTTT. It encodes CASSTSTGTKSGNTIYF.

There are a few counts of this clone. The V gene is TRBV5-1, the J gene TRBJ2-5; TRBD2 might be the D (6 bases). The CDR3 sequence is 14 residues long. V was shortened by 5 bases and J by 1 base, with 12 bases between the two germline ends. CDR1 SGHRS and CDR2 YFSETQ come from the germline V gene. CDR3 sequence reads: CASRGTGGQETQYF. CDR3 coding DNA: TGCGCCAGCAGGGGGACCGGGGGCCAAGAGACCCAGTACTTC.

A remark on this clone: The same CDR3 also results from other DNA sequences found in this sample. This chain connects TRBV6-5 to TRBJ2-5, with TRBD1 as a possible D gene (6 bases). Trimming removed 6 bases from V and 1 base from J, with 9 bases in between. From germline, CDR1 is MNHEY and CDR2 SVGAGI. There are 13 residues in the CDR3. For the CDR3, the DNA is TGTGCCAGCAGAAGGACAGCCCAAGAGACCCAGTACTTC. This encodes CASRRTAQETQYF.

For this clone: Additional DNA sequences in this sample encode the identical CDR3. The genes are TRBV4-1 and TRBJ1-1, with 7 bases matching TRBD1. Losses at the gene ends were 1 base for V and 0 bases for J; bases not matched to a gene: 2. Germline V gene lookup returns CDR1 MGHRA and CDR2 YSYEKL. This CDR3 is built from 15 residues. The CDR3 loop reads CASSQGQGLNTEAFF. CDR3 sequence (DNA): TGCGCCAGCAGCCAAGGACAGGGTTTGAACACTGAAGCTTTCTTT.

This sequence joins TRBV28 and TRBJ2-3, with 12 positions matching TRBD2. Germline CDR1 is MDHEN and CDR2 is SYDVKM. The CDR3 runs to 18 residues. The junction had 7 bases not matched to a gene; V was cut back by 3 bases and J by 0 bases. The CDR3 here is CASSLLAGGEESTDTQYF. The CDR3 nucleotides read TGTGCCAGCAGTTTGCTAGCGGGAGGGGAGGAGAGCACAGATACGCAGTATTTT.

In its sample, this clone was seen once. J is TRBJ1-2 and V is TRBV6-5; 9 nucleotides align to TRBD1. Germline values: CDR1 MNHEY, CDR2 SVGAGI. CDR3 length: 15 residues. Unmatched junction bases numbered 9, after V lost 2 bases and J lost 8 bases. The chain's CDR3 is CASSYTGDRERGYTF. CDR3 DNA sequence: TGTGCCAGCAGTTACACCGGGGACAGGGAGAGAGGCTACACCTTC.

The chain has TRBV7-3 and TRBJ2-2; unclear D gene. The V gene lost 2 bases and the J gene lost 3 bases, with 13 bases spanning the gap. CDR3 size: 16 residues. CDR1 and CDR2 from the germline V gene are SGHTA and FQGTGA. This CDR3 is CASSLGLSSDTGELFF. For the CDR3, the DNA is TGTGCCAGCAGCTTAGGCCTATCCTCGGACACCGGGGAGCTGTTTTTT.

Details on this clone: The same CDR3 can be traced to other DNA sequences in this sample. The gene calls are TRBV6-5 and TRBJ2-7, with D possibly being TRBD2 (5 bases). The V gene's germline CDR1 is MNHEY and CDR2 SVGAGI. The V and J ends lost 0 bases and 2 bases respectively, with 5 bases between them. CDR3 length: 13 residues. The CDR3: CASSYSRAYEQYF. CDR3 nucleotides: TGTGCCAGCAGTTACTCGCGGGCCTACGAGCAGTACTTC.

This clone has only a few counts. V is TRBV28 and J is TRBJ2-1; D remains unclear. The CDR3 runs to 11 residues. Germline V CDR1 and CDR2: MDHEN, SYDVKM. V was cut by 5 bases and J by 4 bases, with 3 bases left in between. The CDR3 loop is CASSKYNEQFF. The CDR3 bases are TGTGCCAGCAGTAAATACAATGAGCAGTTCTTC.

The V call is TRBV2, the J call TRBJ2-2; no clear D. The CDR3 consists of 14 residues. Germline V lookup: CDR1 SNHLY, CDR2 FYNNEI. Between the trimmed V and J ends, which lost 6 bases and 6 bases, there was a span of 14 bases. The CDR3 sequence: CASSVNARAGELFF. CDR3 coding DNA: TGTGCCAGCAGCGTGAACGCCCGTGCCGGGGAGCTGTTTTTT.

The J gene is TRBJ2-7, the V gene TRBV7-9; D call uncertain. CDR3 size: 13 residues. Germline CDR1 and CDR2: SEHNR and FQNEAQ (reference sequence). V gave up 3 bases and J gave up 0 bases, with 6 bases separating them. Written as DNA, the CDR3 is TGTGCCAGCAGCTTTATTATCTCCTACGAGCAGTACTTC. This translates into CASSFIISYEQYF. The whole variable domain, filled in from reference TRBV7-9 and TRBJ2-7, reads DTGVSQNPRHKITKRGQNVTFRCDPISEHNRLYWYRQTLGQGPEFLTYFQNEAQLEKSRLLSDRFSAERPKGSFSTLEIQRTEQGDSAMYLCASSFIISYEQYFGPGTRLTVT.

The chain recombines TRBV11-1 with TRBJ2-7; D gene unclear. There are 15 residues in the CDR3. Germline V gene sequence: CDR1 SGHAT, CDR2 FQDESV (reference sequence). Trimming removed 4 bases from V and 2 bases from J, with 15 bases in between. The CDR3 DNA follows: TGTGCCAGCAGCTCCCCATGGTCTACCACCTACGAGCAGTACTTC. It translates to CASSSPWSTTYEQYF.

This clone was recorded only once. The chain links TRBV9 to TRBJ2-3; D not certain. The germline gives CDR1 SGDLS, CDR2 YYNGEE. The germline V and J ends were trimmed by 3 bases and 2 bases, with 7 bases remaining between them. The CDR3 is 13 amino acids. CDR3 nucleotides: TGTGCCAGCAGCGCTTCTATCACAGATACGCAGTATTTT. As protein: CASSASITDTQYF. Full variable domain (outside the CDR3, taken from reference TRBV9 and TRBJ2-3): DSGVTQTPKHLITATGQRVTLRCSPRSGDLSVYWYQQSLDQGLQFLIQYYNGEERAKGNILERFSAQQFPDLHSELNLSSLELGDSALYFCASSASITDTQYFGPGTRLTVL.

V is TRBV28 and J is TRBJ2-5, with TRBD1 matching over 7 bases. The end of the DNA aligns better with TRBJ2-7, so the J call may be wrong. The CDR3 runs 15 residues. Germline CDR1 reads MDHEN; CDR2 reads SYDVKM. This chain's CDR3 is CASSSSGGSSYEQYF. The CDR3 DNA follows: TGTGCCAGCAGTTCATCAGGGGGTAGCTCCTACGAGCAGTACTTC.

In its sample, this clone was seen a few times. The chain uses TRBV28 and TRBJ2-7, with no clear D. The CDR3 contains 11 residues. V was clipped by 5 bases and J by 0 bases, with 2 bases between them. Germline V gene data show CDR1 as MDHEN and CDR2 as SYDVKM. CDR3 sequence (DNA): TGTGCCAGCAGTCACTCCTACGAGCAGTACTTC. Translated: CASSHSYEQYF.

The V gene is TRBV18, the J gene TRBJ1-2, with D possibly being TRBD1 (5 bases). This CDR3 region has 12 residues. V was trimmed by 4 bases and J by 8 bases, leaving 11 bases between them. Germline V lookup: CDR1 KGHSH, CDR2 LQKENI. CDR3 residues: CASSQRRDGYTF. In DNA, the CDR3 is TGTGCCAGCTCACAAAGGAGGGACGGCTACACCTTC.